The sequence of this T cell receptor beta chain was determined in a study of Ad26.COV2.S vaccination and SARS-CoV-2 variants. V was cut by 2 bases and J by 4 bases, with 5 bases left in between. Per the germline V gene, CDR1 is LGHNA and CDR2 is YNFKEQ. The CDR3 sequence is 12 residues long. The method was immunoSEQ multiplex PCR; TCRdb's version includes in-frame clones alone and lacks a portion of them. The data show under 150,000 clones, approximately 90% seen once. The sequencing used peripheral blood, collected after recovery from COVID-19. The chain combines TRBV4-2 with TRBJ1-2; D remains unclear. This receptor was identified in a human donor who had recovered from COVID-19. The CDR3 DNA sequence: TGTGCCAGCAGCCAATGGTCCTATGGCTACACCTTC. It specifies CASSQWSYGYTF.